This T cell receptor beta chain was profiled in a study of cytomegalovirus exposure and HLA in healthy donors. Study conclusions and caveats: Presence/absence comparisons presumed near-even sequencing depth among donors. Other equally common chains were less clonally expanded than HLA-associated TCR beta chains, a later analysis showed.

The CDR3 contains 14 residues. V gave up 6 bases and J gave up 10 bases, with 17 bases separating them. Looked up from germline, CDR1 is SGHNT and CDR2 is YYREEE (reference sequence). The PCR made use of 60 Vbeta and 13 Jbeta primers. The assay was immunoSEQ multiplex PCR, and TCRdb's table has in-frame clones only and misses some. The profile shows about 190,000 clones, over 65% of them singletons. Points on this clone: Its antigen is still unknown.

The sequence was collected from a man in his forties or fifties in good health and CMV-seropositive. The rearrangement joins TRBV5-4 to TRBJ1-6; D might be TRBD1 (6 bases). Sequenced input: PBMCs. The CDR3 DNA follows: TGTGCCAGCAACCCACAGGGAGCGGGGTCACCCCTCCACTTT. This encodes CASNPQGAGSPLHF.